Following are 9 T cell receptor beta chains from one sample sequenced in a study of cytomegalovirus exposure and HLA in healthy donors. The PCR was carried out with 60 Vbeta primers and 13 Jbeta primers. Clones were sequenced by immunoSEQ multiplex PCR, and TCRdb holds only the in-frame ones, with some missing. The data hold about 180,000 clones, with around four fifths observed a single time. Sequencing was done on a sample of PBMCs. These receptors all stem from a man aged 30-40 years in good health and CMV-seronegative.

The chain carries TRBV7-8 and TRBJ1-1, with TRBD1 as a possible D gene (5 bases). Germline V gene sequence: CDR1 SGHVS, CDR2 FQNEAQ. The CDR3 sequence is 12 residues long. Trimming left V 5 bases short and J 5 bases short, with 9 bases between. The DNA for the CDR3 is TGTGCCAGCAGCCAGGGAGGGACTGAAGCTTTCTTT. Translated: CASSQGGTEAFF.

This clone was counted between two and nine times. The V gene is TRBV5-6, the J gene TRBJ1-6; D call uncertain. CDR1 and CDR2 (germline): SGHDT, YYEEEE. Trimming stripped 4 bases from V and 9 bases from J, with 14 bases between. The CDR3 covers 14 residues. The DNA for the CDR3 is TGTGCCAGCAGCGCGAGGGAGGGATTTTCACCCCTCCACTTT. Translation gives CASSAREGFSPLHF.

V gene TRBV2 combines with J gene TRBJ2-3; 10 nucleotides line up with TRBD2. Trimming took 6 bases from V and 5 from J; bases not matched to a gene: 5. The CDR3 spans 14 residues. Germline V gene lookup returns CDR1 SNHLY and CDR2 FYNNEI. The CDR3 loop reads CASRERGGGDTQYF. The CDR3 DNA reads as TGTGCCAGCAGGGAGCGGGGGGGCGGAGATACGCAGTATTTT.

The chain couples TRBV28 to TRBJ1-5, with TRBD1 identical over 8 bases. From germline, CDR1 is MDHEN and CDR2 SYDVKM. This CDR3 region has 15 residues. The ends lost 7 bases at V and 8 bases at J; junction bases unmatched: 13. This CDR3 is CASTLGQGAWEPQHF. The DNA of the CDR3 is TGTGCCAGCACCCTTGGGCAGGGGGCCTGGGAGCCCCAGCATTTT.

DNA for the CDR3: TGTGCCAGCAGGCCAACTAGCGGGAGCTCCTACGAGCAGTACTTC. It codes for CASRPTSGSSYEQYF. The rearrangement joins TRBV2 to TRBJ2-7; 11 nucleotides match TRBD2. CDR3 length: 15 residues. The germline V gene has CDR1 SNHLY and CDR2 FYNNEI. The V gene end was trimmed by 6 bases and the J gene end by 0 bases; junction bases not matched to a gene: 4. Full variable domain (missing parts from reference TRBV2 and TRBJ2-7): EPEVTQTPSHQVTQMGQEVILRCVPISNHLYFYWYRQILGQKVEFLVSFYNNEISEKSEIFDDQFSVERPDGSNFTLKIRSTKLEDSAMYFCASRPTSGSSYEQYFGPGTRLTVT.

The rearrangement joins TRBV5-4 to TRBJ1-4; unclear D gene. The length of the CDR3 is 14 residues. Germline V gene data show CDR1 as SGHNT and CDR2 as YYREEE (reference sequence). V was trimmed by 4 bases and J by 7 bases, leaving 14 bases between them. The CDR3 DNA sequence: TGTGCCAGCAGCGCTACGCTAGGGAGTGAAAAACTGTTTTTT. This encodes CASSATLGSEKLFF.

The gene calls are TRBV19 and TRBJ2-4, with a possible D match to TRBD2 (5 bases). Trimming took off 4 bases at V and 4 bases at J, with 8 bases between the two ends. The CDR3 extends over 13 amino acids. Germline lookup yields CDR1 LNHDA and CDR2 SQIVND (reference sequence). The CDR3 is CASSSRGKNIQYF. For the CDR3, the DNA is TGTGCCAGTAGTAGTCGGGGAAAAAACATTCAGTACTTC.

V gene TRBV6-5 combines with J gene TRBJ2-7; TRBD2 aligns across 8 bases. Germline V gives CDR1 MNHEY, CDR2 SVGAGI. The CDR3 covers 14 residues. Trimming at V came to 9 bases and at J to 6 bases, leaving 13 bases not matched to a gene. The CDR3 loop is CASTAGGPPREQYF. In DNA form, the CDR3 reads TGTGCCAGTACTGCGGGGGGCCCCCCGCGCGAGCAGTACTTC.

V is TRBV6-4 and J is TRBJ1-1, with a possible D match to TRBD1 (6 bases). CDR1 is MRHNA, CDR2 SNTAGT, per germline. V gave up 6 bases and J gave up 11 bases, with 16 bases separating them. The CDR3 sequence is 12 residues long. This CDR3 reads CASRGDGGAAFF. CDR3 sequence (DNA): TGTGCCAGCAGAGGGGATGGGGGGGCCGCTTTCTTT.